The present TCR beta chain was sequenced within a study of read filtering for tumor transcriptome and immune sequencing. This library used roughly 430 ng RNA and molecular barcoded adaptors spanning alpha/delta and beta/gamma chains. TCRdb recomputed calls from the reads with MiXCR, one row per CDR3 protein. The table has about 90,000 distinct CDR3 sequences, 12% seen once. Germline CDR1 KGHSH, CDR2 LQKENI. V was trimmed by 0 bases and J by 3 bases, leaving 7 bases between them. The CDR3 runs to 14 residues. This clonotype occurred many times. Sequencing was performed on a population of CD138-negative cells sorted from bone marrow. The receptor was isolated from a donor at least 40 years old with multiple myeloma. This chain connects TRBV18 to TRBJ2-3, with unresolved D. The CDR3 sequence is CASSPPTTTDTQYF. In DNA form, the CDR3 reads TGTGCCAGCTCACCACCCACGACGACAGATACGCAGTATTTT.